Listed below are T cell receptor beta chains from one sample, sequenced in a study of post-analysis software for immune sequencing data. Using its own MiXCR run on the PCR reads, TCRdb lists one record per CDR3 protein. This sample has roughly 800,000 distinct CDR3 sequences, with about half found just once. What was sequenced was blood. The receptors stem from a girl between 10 and 17 years old with multiple sclerosis. Each CDR3 is given with its conserved first and last residue. Fields, in order: clone size, J gene, V gene, D gene, CDR3 protein, CDR3 DNA. A D gene is named only where the DNA matches it firmly. For some rows the clone size is stated as once, few or many, or as a class when expanded; others skip it.

clone size: -; J gene: TRBJ2-3; V gene: TRBV5-1; D gene: TRBD2; CDR3 protein: CASSWGTSGPDTQYF; CDR3 DNA: TGCGCCAGCAGCTGGGGGACTAGCGGGCCAGATACGCAGTATTTT
clone size: -; J gene: TRBJ1-6; V gene: TRBV12-5; D gene: -; CDR3 protein: CASGLVDRNSPLHF; CDR3 DNA: TGTGCTAGTGGTTTGGTAGACCGGAATTCACCCCTCCACTTT
clone size: -; J gene: TRBJ2-1; V gene: TRBV7-9; D gene: -; CDR3 protein: CAGSPSLLSVDEQFF; CDR3 DNA: TGTGCCGGCAGCCCCTCTTTGCTATCTGTCGATGAGCAGTTCTTC
clone size: few; J gene: TRBJ2-7; V gene: TRBV20-1; D gene: TRBD2; CDR3 protein: CSARKGGYEQYF; CDR3 DNA: TGCAGTGCTAGAAAGGGAGGGTACGAGCAGTACTTC
clone size: -; J gene: TRBJ2-7; V gene: TRBV27; D gene: -; CDR3 protein: CASSPQVFDYEQYF; CDR3 DNA: TGTGCCAGCAGTCCCCAGGTTTTCGACTACGAGCAGTACTTC
clone size: -; J gene: TRBJ2-1; V gene: TRBV12-5; D gene: TRBD2; CDR3 protein: CASGRGASGAYNEQFF; CDR3 DNA: TGTGCTAGTGGGCGAGGGGCTAGCGGAGCTTACAATGAGCAGTTCTTC
clone size: -; J gene: TRBJ2-5; V gene: TRBV27; D gene: -; CDR3 protein: CATARGYGETQYF; CDR3 DNA: TGTGCCACCGCGAGAGGTTATGGGGAGACCCAGTACTTC
clone size: -; J gene: TRBJ2-3; V gene: TRBV7-9; D gene: -; CDR3 protein: CASRGGQRSTDTQYF; CDR3 DNA: TGTGCCAGCAGGGGGGGGCAGCGGAGCACAGATACGCAGTATTTT
clone size: -; J gene: TRBJ2-5; V gene: TRBV2; D gene: TRBD1; CDR3 protein: CASRGDRGETQYF; CDR3 DNA: TGTGCCAGCAGAGGGGACAGGGGTGAGACCCAGTACTTC
clone size: few; J gene: TRBJ2-7; V gene: TRBV4-2; D gene: TRBD1; CDR3 protein: CASSQWTGSYEQYF; CDR3 DNA: TGTGCCAGCAGCCAATGGACAGGGAGCTACGAGCAGTACTTC
clone size: -; J gene: TRBJ2-7; V gene: TRBV28; D gene: -; CDR3 protein: CASSLWSSGDEQYF; CDR3 DNA: TGTGCCAGCAGTTTATGGAGCTCAGGCGACGAGCAGTACTTC
clone size: -; J gene: TRBJ1-2; V gene: TRBV7-9; D gene: -; CDR3 protein: CASSSNRESYGYTF; CDR3 DNA: TGTGCCAGCAGCTCAAACAGGGAAAGCTATGGCTACACCTTC
clone size: few; J gene: TRBJ2-1; V gene: TRBV15; D gene: TRBD2; CDR3 protein: CATSRRSLAPGSYNEQFF; CDR3 DNA: TGTGCCACCAGCAGACGATCACTAGCGCCCGGCTCCTACAATGAGCAGTTCTTC
clone size: few; J gene: TRBJ1-5; V gene: TRBV9; D gene: -; CDR3 protein: CASSVEGGVQPQHF; CDR3 DNA: TGTGCCAGCAGCGTAGAGGGGGGGGTTCAGCCCCAGCATTTT
clone size: many; J gene: TRBJ2-7; V gene: TRBV10-1; D gene: TRBD1; CDR3 protein: CASSESGDRGVQYF; CDR3 DNA: TGCGCCAGCAGTGAGTCCGGGGACAGGGGTGTACAGTACTTC
clone size: few; J gene: TRBJ2-1; V gene: TRBV21-1; D gene: -; CDR3 protein: CASSRAEGGWYEQFF; CDR3 DNA: TGTGCCAGCAGCAGGGCGGAGGGGGGGTGGTATGAGCAGTTCTTC
clone size: -; J gene: TRBJ1-1; V gene: TRBV20-1; D gene: -; CDR3 protein: CSATLNNPGNTEAFF; CDR3 DNA: TGCAGTGCTACTTTAAATAACCCAGGGAACACTGAAGCTTTCTTT
clone size: -; J gene: TRBJ2-1; V gene: TRBV12-3/TRBV12-4; D gene: TRBD2; CDR3 protein: CASSIGTTFKFF; CDR3 DNA: TGTGCCAGCAGCATCGGGACTACTTTTAAGTTCTTC
clone size: -; J gene: TRBJ2-1; V gene: TRBV28; D gene: -; CDR3 protein: CASSPGYTGELFF; CDR3 DNA: TGTGCCAGCAGTCCTGGGTATACCGGGGAGCTGTTCTTC
clone size: -; J gene: TRBJ2-1; V gene: TRBV7-9; D gene: TRBD2; CDR3 protein: CASSDRTSGTVFGQFF; CDR3 DNA: TGTGCCAGCAGCGACCGAACTAGCGGGACCGTCTTTGGGCAGTTCTTC
clone size: -; J gene: TRBJ2-7; V gene: TRBV20-1; D gene: TRBD2; CDR3 protein: CSARDTRVAGLAGLQQYF; CDR3 DNA: TGCAGTGCTAGAGATACTAGAGTGGCGGGACTAGCGGGATTACAGCAGTACTTC
clone size: few; J gene: TRBJ2-6; V gene: TRBV9; D gene: -; CDR3 protein: CASSVALSGANVLTF; CDR3 DNA: TGTGCCAGCAGCGTAGCCCTCTCTGGGGCCAACGTCCTGACTTTC
clone size: few; J gene: TRBJ2-3; V gene: TRBV29-1; D gene: -; CDR3 protein: CSVPRGDTQYF; CDR3 DNA: TGCAGCGTGCCCCGCGGAGATACGCAGTATTTT